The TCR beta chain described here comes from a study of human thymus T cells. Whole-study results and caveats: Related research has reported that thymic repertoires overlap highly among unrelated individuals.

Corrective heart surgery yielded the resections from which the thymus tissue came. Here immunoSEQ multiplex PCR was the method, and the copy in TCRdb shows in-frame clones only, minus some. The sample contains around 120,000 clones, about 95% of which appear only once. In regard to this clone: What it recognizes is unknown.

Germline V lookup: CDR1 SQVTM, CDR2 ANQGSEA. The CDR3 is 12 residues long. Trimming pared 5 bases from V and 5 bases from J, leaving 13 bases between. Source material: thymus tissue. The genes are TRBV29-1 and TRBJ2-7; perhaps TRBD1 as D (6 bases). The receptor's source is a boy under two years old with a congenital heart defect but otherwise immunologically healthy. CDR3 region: CSVSDRFNEQYF. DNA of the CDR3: TGCAGCGTTTCAGACAGGTTCAACGAGCAGTACTTC.